Below, 4 T cell receptor beta chains from the same sample are listed, as sequenced in a study of graft-versus-host responses after intestinal transplantation (dated by TCRdb to about 2021). No antigen has been identified for these receptors. The library was made by the immunoSEQ multiplex PCR assay. TCRdb retrieved this table from immuneACCESS and kept in-frame rearrangements only. Not all clones are present; in checked studies, unresolved V genes account for under half, and no reason is known for the remainder. The sample yields under 150,000 clones; approximately 95% were counted once. Over 2.5% of the sample is held by the ten biggest clonotypes. The meaning of the sample's time point label: cells obtained before transplantation from donor or recipient. Material: unstimulated CD8+ T cells sorted from spleen or lymph node cells, obtained before intestinal transplant. These receptors were collected from a human donor who received an intestinal transplant.

The rearrangement joins TRBV6-1 to TRBJ2-3, with 8 bases fitting TRBD1. Germline-derived CDR1 and CDR2 are MNHNS and SASEGT. CDR3 length: 14 residues. Unmatched junction bases numbered 8, after V lost 5 bases and J lost 7 bases. CDR3 loop: CASSTTGQGNTQYF. In nucleotides, the CDR3 is TGTGCCAGCAGTACCACCGGACAGGGAAATACGCAGTATTTT.

The rearrangement links TRBV28 to TRBJ2-7; TRBD2 aligns across 11 bases. V lost 5 bases, J lost 0 bases, and 3 bases stayed unmatched. Germline V gene sequence: CDR1 MDHEN, CDR2 SYDVKM. CDR3 length equals 15 residues. DNA of the CDR3: TGTGCCAGCAGTACCGGGACTAGCGGCTCCTACGAGCAGTACTTC. As protein: CASSTGTSGSYEQYF.

The chain uses TRBV2 and TRBJ2-7; no definite D call. From germline, CDR1 is SNHLY and CDR2 FYNNEI. Trimming left V 2 bases short and J 5 bases short, with 13 bases between. The CDR3 contains 14 residues. As DNA, the CDR3 is TGTGCCAGCAGTGAACGGCTGGCCCTAAACGAGCAGTACTTC. Translated, it gives CASSERLALNEQYF. Complete variable domain (other parts from reference TRBV2 and TRBJ2-7): EPEVTQTPSHQVTQMGQEVILRCVPISNHLYFYWYRQILGQKVEFLVSFYNNEISEKSEIFDDQFSVERPDGSNFTLKIRSTKLEDSAMYFCASSERLALNEQYFGPGTRLTVT.

V is TRBV9 and J is TRBJ2-5; D not resolved. Germline V gives CDR1 SGDLS, CDR2 YYNGEE. V dropped 3 bases and J dropped 5 bases, with 14 bases sitting between them. The CDR3 contains 14 residues. DNA of the CDR3: TGTGCCAGCAGCGCCCCGACTGGCTCCGAGACCCAGTACTTC. As protein: CASSAPTGSETQYF.